This T cell receptor beta chain was profiled in a study of blood T cells in healthy people across ages. Findings and limits, study-wide: The study could not conclusively compare naive and antigen-experienced cells, given its unsorted PBMCs. Comparison with aged donors showed that long-lived donors had more naive CD4+ cells and higher diversity. Diversity of TCR beta per million T cells declined in a roughly linear way with age.

This CDR3 is 14 amino acids long. Together with a sample-barcoded 5' primer, a J-beta primer mix was included in a second PCR lasting about 7 to 11 cycles. Paired-end reads containing CDR3 totaled no fewer than 3 million for each sample. MiXCR was run by TCRdb on the 5' RACE reads, yielding one entry per CDR3 protein. Of about 760,000 distinct CDR3 sequences in the sample, roughly three fifths are singletons; the top ten hold around 24%. A remark on this clonotype: What it binds is not known. The junction and the germline gene differ at one end; a read error may be behind it.

Sequenced: blood. This sequence originates from a man aged 35-49 years in good health. This chain uses TRBV12-3 or TRBV12-4 with TRBJ1-2, with TRBD1 identical over 7 bases. The CDR3 nucleotides read TGTGCCAACAGTTTAGGACAGGCGTTCTATGGCTACACCTTC. This encodes CANSLGQAFYGYTF.